The present T cell receptor (beta chain) was sequenced within a study of brain T cells in children with intractable seizures. Regarding the study as a whole: Clones missing pre-surgery may reflect undersampling of that blood sample.

CDR1 is LGHDT, CDR2 YNNKEL, per germline (reference sequence). The CDR3 is made up of 17 amino acids. Trimming cost V 0 bases and J 6 bases; bases outside gene matches: 10. Assay used: immunoSEQ multiplex PCR; TCRdb lists only in-frame clones, some missing. The sample holds under 400,000 clones, about 93% seen once. Regarding this clone: Its antigen is not identified.

Time point denoted: blood from clinic visit 5 months post-surgery; TSC patient then seizure free. Sequencing was limited to surgery cases with top T cell transcript signatures in brain tissue. The sample here was peripheral blood, taken around 5 months after surgery. The chain carries TRBV3-1 (or the pseudogene TRBV3-2) and TRBJ2-2, with 7 nucleotides matching TRBD1. The sequence derives from a boy younger than two with tuberous sclerosis and intractable seizures. The CDR3 here is CASSQDSGTEFSGELFF. The CDR3 region has the DNA TGTGCCAGCAGCCAAGATTCCGGGACAGAGTTCTCCGGGGAGCTGTTTTTT.